The clone carrying this TCR beta chain was counted between two and nine times. Antigen: not known. Genes and germline are mouse. Coverage ceases 3 residues before the CDR3 finishes, and the germline J gene fills in the end. The same CDR3 can be traced to other DNA sequences in this sample. A panel of CD4, CD8alpha, NKG2D, NKG2ACE and other markers served to sort pooled cutaneous lymph node cells. RNA was extracted and reverse transcribed into cDNA as the sequencing template. Data came from immunoSEQ multiplex PCR; TCRdb stores just in-frame clones and leaves some out. The table records around 290,000 clones without singletons, the ten largest covering roughly 1.2%. The CDR3 spans 15 residues. The V gene's germline CDR1 is LGHNA and CDR2 YNLKQL (reference sequence). J lost 8 bases, V lost 0 bases, and 1 base had no gene match. These data originate in a study of CD8+ T cells in alopecia areata. Notes on the study in general: Lesional scalp, notably in alopecia totalis/universalis, had clonality above that of normal scalp.

The chain recombines TRBV5 with TRBJ1-6, with TRBD1 matching 10 bases. TRBJ1-6 is an ORF; its function is uncertain. The clonotype was recovered from a C3H/HeJ mouse with alopecia areata. The MHC haplotype of the strain is H2-k. Sequenced input: CD4+ T cells sorted from a lymph node. The CDR3 sequence is CASSQDGTGDSPLYF. The sequenced CDR3 bases are TGTGCCAGCAGCCAAGATGGGACAGGGGATTCGCCC.